This entry lists 18 T cell receptor beta chains sequenced from one sample in a study of cytomegalovirus exposure and HLA in healthy donors. The primer mix had 60 Vbeta and 13 Jbeta primers. The table came from immunoSEQ multiplex PCR; TCRdb's copy has only in-frame clones and leaves some out. Of fewer than 110,000 clones detected, over 80% appear once; the ten largest clones hold less than 3.5%. Sequencing was performed on PBMCs. These receptors came from a man between 25 and 39 years old in good health and CMV-seropositive.

CDR3 loop: CASSPAPGGGYGYTF. DNA of the CDR3: TGTGCCAGCAGCCCCGCGCCGGGGGGTGGCTATGGCTACACCTTC. The chain employs TRBV7-2 and TRBJ1-2; D might be TRBD1 (5 bases). Germline V gives CDR1 SGHTA, CDR2 FQGNSA. V lost 5 bases, J lost 4 bases, and 17 bases lay in between. This CDR3 has 15 residues.

The chain recombines TRBV7-9 with TRBJ2-1; 7 bases match TRBD1. Looked up from germline, CDR1 is SEHNR and CDR2 is FQNEAQ (reference sequence). The CDR3 runs 13 residues. J was trimmed by 8 bases and V by 5 bases; bases with no gene match: 6. For the CDR3, the DNA is TGTGCCAGCAGCCGGACAGGTCGGGATGAGCAGTTCTTC. Its protein is CASSRTGRDEQFF.

The chain recombines TRBV2 with TRBJ1-2; D not resolved. The V end lost 7 bases, the J end lost 3 bases, and 21 bases lay between the germline ends. The CDR3 consists of 16 residues. Germline loops: CDR1 SNHLY, CDR2 FYNNEI. As DNA, the CDR3 is TGTGCCAGCATACCCTCTCAGGCGATGACCCACTATGGCTACACCTTC. Encoded protein: CASIPSQAMTHYGYTF.

V usage is TRBV5-5 and J usage is TRBJ2-7; maybe TRBD1 (5 bases). The CDR3 spans 13 residues. The germline V gene encodes CDR1 SGHKS and CDR2 YYEKEE (reference sequence). V was clipped by 2 bases and J by 1 base, with 7 bases between them. As DNA, the CDR3 is TGTGCCAGCAGCTTAAGACAGTCCTACGAGCAGTACTTC. This encodes CASSLRQSYEQYF.

This clone was picked up one time. The chain recombines TRBV30 with TRBJ2-5; unclear D gene. Germline V lookup: CDR1 GTSNPN, CDR2 SVGIG (reference sequence). This CDR3 is 13 amino acids long. With 4 bases removed from V and 7 bases from J, the gap between germline ends came to 16 bases. The CDR3 DNA follows: TGTGCCTGGAATTTCGACCGGCCGGGGACCCAGTACTTC. Residues: CAWNFDRPGTQYF.

The CDR3 protein is CASSARQGPSSGYTF. The DNA of the CDR3 is TGTGCCAGCAGCGCAAGACAGGGGCCTTCATCTGGCTACACCTTC. The V call is TRBV9, the J call TRBJ1-2; the match to TRBD1 covers 8 bases. V lost 3 bases, J lost 7 bases, and 11 bases stayed unmatched. Per the germline V gene, CDR1 is SGDLS and CDR2 is YYNGEE. The CDR3 runs 15 residues.

This clone was counted a few times. The genes are TRBV15 and TRBJ2-1, with 9 bases fitting TRBD2. CDR1 is LNHNV, CDR2 YYDKDF, per germline (reference sequence). V was pared by 1 base and J by 7 bases, with 5 bases of the junction left unmatched. CDR3 length: 15 residues. DNA of the CDR3: TGTGCCACCAGCAGAGGGTCGGCGGGGGGGAATGAGCAGTTCTTC. This sequence encodes CATSRGSAGGNEQFF.

V is TRBV30 and J is TRBJ2-1; TRBD2 might be the D (5 bases). Germline V gene sequence: CDR1 GTSNPN, CDR2 SVGIG (reference sequence). The length of the CDR3 is 13 residues. Between the trimmed V and J ends, which lost 4 bases and 10 bases, there was a span of 17 bases. Here the CDR3 reads CAWKREGLWEQFF. The DNA of the CDR3 is TGTGCCTGGAAACGGGAAGGGCTTTGGGAGCAGTTCTTC.

This chain connects TRBV11-2 to TRBJ1-1, with TRBD1 matching 7 bases. Germline trimming cut 8 bases from V and 3 bases from J; bases unmatched to any gene: 6. CDR3 length: 13 residues. Per the germline V gene, CDR1 is SGHAT and CDR2 is FQNNGV. Here the CDR3 reads CASRQDRYTEAFF. As DNA, the CDR3 is TGTGCCAGCCGTCAGGACAGGTACACTGAAGCTTTCTTT.

This clone showed up just a few times. A junction end diverges from the germline sequence, so it may reflect a read error. The rearrangement uses TRBV19 and TRBJ2-6; a possible D gene is TRBD2 (6 bases). This CDR3 is built from 16 residues. Germline lookup yields CDR1 LNHDA and CDR2 SQIVND (reference sequence). In nucleotides, the CDR3 is TGTGCCAGTAGTCCCCTGGCGGGAACTGGGGCCAACGGCCTGACTTTC. This encodes CASSPLAGTGANGLTF.

V usage is TRBV5-8 and J usage is TRBJ1-2; weak D call: TRBD1 (6 bases). The V gene lost 4 bases and the J gene lost 5 bases, with 15 bases spanning the gap. CDR3 length equals 14 residues. Per the germline V gene, CDR1 is SGHTS and CDR2 is YDEGEE. CDR3 DNA: TGTGCCAGCAGCCAAAGGACAGTCGGTTATGGCTACACCTTC. This gives the protein CASSQRTVGYGYTF.

This sequence joins TRBV19 and TRBJ2-5; a weak D match, TRBD2 (5 bases). The ends were cut back, 1 base at V and 2 bases at J, with 8 bases in the middle. This CDR3 spans 14 amino acids. The germline gives CDR1 LNHDA, CDR2 SQIVND (reference sequence). CDR3 region: CASSIVGLQETQYF. CDR3 bases: TGTGCCAGTAGTATAGTAGGACTGCAAGAGACCCAGTACTTC.

Worth noting for this clone: The sample holds other DNA sequences that translate to the same CDR3. The chain is built from TRBV6-5 and TRBJ1-5; 11 nucleotides align to TRBD1. The V and J ends lost 0 bases and 4 bases, in that order; junction bases with no gene match: 2. Germline V gives CDR1 MNHEY, CDR2 SVGAGI. This CDR3 spans 16 amino acids. CDR3 amino acids: CASSYSGTGGNQPQHF. CDR3 nucleotides: TGTGCCAGCAGTTACTCGGGGACAGGGGGTAATCAGCCCCAGCATTTT.

This chain links TRBV5-6 with TRBJ2-7; 8 nucleotides match TRBD1. Germline-derived CDR1 and CDR2 are SGHDT and YYEEEE. With 3 bases clipped from V and 1 base from J, the junction kept 6 bases outside the gene matches. The CDR3 is made up of 15 amino acids. The DNA for the CDR3 is TGTGCCAGCAGCTCATACAGGGGGTTTTCCTACGAGCAGTACTTC. Translated, it gives CASSSYRGFSYEQYF.

CDR3 sequence (DNA): TGTGCCAGCAGTTACTCGAACTCTAAGGGGGATGGCTACACCTTC. Residues: CASSYSNSKGDGYTF. This chain connects TRBV6-5 to TRBJ1-2, with TRBD1 as a possible D gene (6 bases). The CDR3 is made up of 15 amino acids. Per germline, CDR1 MNHEY and CDR2 SVGAGI. Deletions cut 0 bases from V and 6 bases from J, with 14 bases between.

The CDR3 nucleotides are TGTGCCAGCAGCAAGCAGGTAGCGGGGTACACAGATACGCAGTATTTT. Its translation is CASSKQVAGYTDTQYF. J is TRBJ2-3 and V is TRBV7-6; 8 bases fit TRBD2. Germline trimming cut 5 bases from V and 2 bases from J; bases unmatched to any gene: 9. The CDR3 contains 16 residues. Germline loops: CDR1 SGHVS, CDR2 FNYEAQ.

V and J are TRBV7-8 and TRBJ1-2; TRBD1 might be the D (5 bases). V was clipped by 5 bases and J by 4 bases, with 14 bases between them. Germline CDR1 is SGHVS and CDR2 is FQNEAQ. The CDR3 covers 14 residues. The CDR3: CASSLAEGTYGYTF. The CDR3 DNA is TGTGCCAGCAGCCTTGCGGAGGGGACCTATGGCTACACCTTC.

As to this clone: The junction shows a germline mismatch at one end, possibly a read error. This sequence joins TRBV30 and TRBJ2-6, with TRBD1 as a possible D gene (5 bases). This CDR3 contains 12 residues. Germline V gene sequence: CDR1 GTSNPN, CDR2 SVGIG (reference sequence). The CDR3 coding sequence is TGTGCCTGGGGATCTGGGGCCAACGGCCTGACTTTC. Protein: CAWGSGANGLTF.